The clone carrying this TCR beta chain occurred many times. The data originate from a study of T cells in Graves' hyperthyroidism and ophthalmopathy. TCR beta CDR3 regions were amplified from RNA transcripts. Initially, a first-round RT-PCR of the TCR CDR3 employed the HTBI primer set. Using its own MiXCR run on the multiplex PCR reads, TCRdb lists one record per CDR3 protein. This table holds hundreds of thousands of distinct CDR3 sequences, 15% to 19% found once. Trimming removed 3 bases from V and 1 base from J, with 10 bases in between. CDR1 is LGHDT and CDR2 is YNNKEL in the germline V gene (reference sequence). The CDR3 runs to 15 residues.

The material sequenced was blood. The TCR originated in a woman under 30 with Graves' hyperthyroidism. The rearrangement joins TRBV3-1 to TRBJ1-5, with D perhaps matching TRBD1 (5 bases). CDR3 in amino acids: CASSHREGSNQPQHF. CDR3 DNA sequence: TGTGCCAGCAGCCACAGGGAGGGGAGCAATCAGCCCCAGCATTTT.